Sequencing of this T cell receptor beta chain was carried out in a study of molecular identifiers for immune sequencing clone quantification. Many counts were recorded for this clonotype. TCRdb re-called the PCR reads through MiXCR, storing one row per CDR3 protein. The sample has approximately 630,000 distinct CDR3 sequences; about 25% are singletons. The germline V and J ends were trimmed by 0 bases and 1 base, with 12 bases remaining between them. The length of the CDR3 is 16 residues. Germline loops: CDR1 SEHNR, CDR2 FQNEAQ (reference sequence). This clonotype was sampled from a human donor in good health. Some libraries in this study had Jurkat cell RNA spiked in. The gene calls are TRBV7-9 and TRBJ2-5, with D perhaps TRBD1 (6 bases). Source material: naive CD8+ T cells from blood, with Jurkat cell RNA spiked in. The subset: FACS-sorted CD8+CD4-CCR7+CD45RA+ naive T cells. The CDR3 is CASSLAPRGTQETQYF. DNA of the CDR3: TGTGCCAGCAGCTTAGCTCCTAGGGGGACCCAAGAGACCCAGTACTTC. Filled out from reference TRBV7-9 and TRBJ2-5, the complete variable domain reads DTGVSQNPRHKITKRGQNVTFRCDPISEHNRLYWYRQTLGQGPEFLTYFQNEAQLEKSRLLSDRFSAERPKGSFSTLEIQRTEQGDSAMYLCASSLAPRGTQETQYFGPGTRLLVL.